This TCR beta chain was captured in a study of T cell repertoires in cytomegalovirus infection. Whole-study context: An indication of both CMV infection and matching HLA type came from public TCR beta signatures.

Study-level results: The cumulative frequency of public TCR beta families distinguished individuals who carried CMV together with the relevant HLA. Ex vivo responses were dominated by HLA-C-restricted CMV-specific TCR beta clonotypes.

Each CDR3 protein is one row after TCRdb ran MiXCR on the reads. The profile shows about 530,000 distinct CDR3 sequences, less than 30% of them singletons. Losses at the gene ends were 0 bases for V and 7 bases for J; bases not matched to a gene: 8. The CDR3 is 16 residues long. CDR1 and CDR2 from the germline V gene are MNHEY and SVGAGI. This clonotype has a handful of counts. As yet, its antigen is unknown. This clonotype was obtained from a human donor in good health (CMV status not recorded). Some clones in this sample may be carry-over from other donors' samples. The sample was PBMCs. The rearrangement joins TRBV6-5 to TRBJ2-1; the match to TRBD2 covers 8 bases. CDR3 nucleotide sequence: TGTGCCAGCAGTTACTCGCTTAGCGGGACGAGGAATGAGCAGTTCTTC. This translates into CASSYSLSGTRNEQFF.